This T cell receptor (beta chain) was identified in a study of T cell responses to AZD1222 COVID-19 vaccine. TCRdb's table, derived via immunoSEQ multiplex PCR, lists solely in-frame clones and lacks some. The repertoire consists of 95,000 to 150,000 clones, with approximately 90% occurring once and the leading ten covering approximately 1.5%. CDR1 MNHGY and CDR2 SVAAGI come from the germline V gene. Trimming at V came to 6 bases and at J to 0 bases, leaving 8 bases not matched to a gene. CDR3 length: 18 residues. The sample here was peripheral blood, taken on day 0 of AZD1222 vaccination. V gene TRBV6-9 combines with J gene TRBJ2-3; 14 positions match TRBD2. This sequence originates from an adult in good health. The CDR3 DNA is TGTGCCAGCAGCCCCGGGACTAGCGGGAGTTTGAGCACAGATACGCAGTATTTT. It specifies CASSPGTSGSLSTDTQYF.